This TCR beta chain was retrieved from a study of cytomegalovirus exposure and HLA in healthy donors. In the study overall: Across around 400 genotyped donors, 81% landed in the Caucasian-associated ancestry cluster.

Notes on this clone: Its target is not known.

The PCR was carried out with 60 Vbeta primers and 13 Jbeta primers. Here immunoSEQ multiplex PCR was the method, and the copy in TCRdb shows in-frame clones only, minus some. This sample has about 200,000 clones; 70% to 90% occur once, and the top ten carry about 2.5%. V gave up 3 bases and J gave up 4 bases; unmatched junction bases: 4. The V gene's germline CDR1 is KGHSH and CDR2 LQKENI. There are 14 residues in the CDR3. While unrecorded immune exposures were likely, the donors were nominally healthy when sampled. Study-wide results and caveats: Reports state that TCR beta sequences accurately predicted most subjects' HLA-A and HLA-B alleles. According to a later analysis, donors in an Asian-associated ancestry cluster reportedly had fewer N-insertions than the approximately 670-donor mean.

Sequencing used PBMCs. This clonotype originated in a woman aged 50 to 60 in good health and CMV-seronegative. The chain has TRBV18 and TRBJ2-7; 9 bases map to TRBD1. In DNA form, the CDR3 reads TGTGCCAGCTCACCTGCCGGGACAGGGTACGAGCAGTACTTC. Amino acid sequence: CASSPAGTGYEQYF.